This TCR beta chain derives from a study of CD8 T cells in Susac syndrome. General observations from the study: The authors acknowledged that the study's TCR sequencing and HLA analysis involved relatively few individuals.

The CDR3 extends over 14 amino acids. V shed 8 bases and J shed 1 base, with 14 bases lying between them. CDR1 is ENHRY and CDR2 is SYGVKD in the germline V gene. About this clonotype itself: Antigen: not known.

When the RNA was reverse transcribed, random hexamers were used with an input of 0.5 to 1 ug. TCR beta CDR3 was amplified by immunoSEQ covering 54 Vbeta and 13 Jbeta. MiXCR was run by TCRdb on the immunoSEQ multiplex PCR reads, yielding one entry per CDR3 protein. This table has approximately 150,000 distinct CDR3 sequences, approximately 93% appearing once. Sample: CD4+ T cells from PBMCs. The genes are TRBV10-3 and TRBJ1-1; no firm D call. The origin of this receptor is a human donor with multiple sclerosis. In DNA form, the CDR3 reads TGTGCCATCGGTCGGGTTGGATGGAACACTGAAGCTTTCTTT. Translated: CAIGRVGWNTEAFF.